This TCR beta chain was retrieved from a study of T-cell reconstitution after alpha-beta-depleted transplantation in children (dated by TCRdb to the mid-2010s). The study in broad terms: T-cell immune reconstitution after TCRalphabeta/CD19-depleted allogeneic hematopoietic cell transplantation in children was quantitatively tracked in the study by means of TCR repertoire profiling.

The treatment or condition tag for this specimen amounts to: allogeneic hematopoietic cell transplantation with graft depleted of TCRalphabeta T cells and CD19 B cells. TCRalphabeta/CD19-depleted allogeneic hematopoietic cell grafts were given to the transplant recipients, all of whom were children. Receptor libraries were prepared by PCR. Sequencing was carried out with an Illumina HiSeq 2500. TCR library preparation used molecular barcoding, with unique molecular identifiers applied to normalize quantification of the TCRbeta repertoire. TCRdb reworked the public reads: Q25 trimming with fastp, MiXCR clone assembly, productive beta chains retained. Rows with one shared CDR3 protein collapse into an entry with the most common genes and DNA. This sample is represented by approximately 170,000 distinct CDR3 sequences; approximately 10% of them were singletons. The ten largest clones take up around 14% of the sample.

The sample holds many counts of this clonotype. What antigen it recognizes has not been identified. No qualities accompany the bases; no much larger clone lies one base away. The study at large found these results: The high TCRbeta diversity at day 60 in some patients was ascribed to recipient T cells and intrathymic progenitors that had survived conditioning. About two months after transplant, the apparently early recovery of alphabetaT-cell counts reportedly depended on just several hundred clones that had expanded rapidly and came from non-depleted graft cells. The frequencies of hyperexpanded clones fell over the following months, and after one year, T-cell counts and TCRbeta diversity were mostly attributed to newly produced T cells.

Including cysteine and phenylalanine, the CDR3 has 15 amino acids. Here the CDR3 DNA is all that survives: 45 bases in frame from base 1. Via the germline V gene, CDR1 is MNHNS and CDR2 SASEGT. Trimming removed 6 bases from V and 2 bases from J, leaving 13 bases between the germline ends. The specimen was PBMCs, collected before TCRalphabeta/CD19-depleted stem cell transplant. The V gene is TRBV6-1 and the J gene is TRBJ1-4; TRBD1 could be the D gene, as 6 bases match. The sequence was collected from a boy aged 2 to 10 with acute myeloid leukemia, due to receive a stem cell transplant. CDR3 loop: CASSPQGWTNEKLFF. Read as DNA, the sequence is TGTGCCAGCAGCCCGCAGGGGTGGACTAATGAAAAACTGTTTTTT.